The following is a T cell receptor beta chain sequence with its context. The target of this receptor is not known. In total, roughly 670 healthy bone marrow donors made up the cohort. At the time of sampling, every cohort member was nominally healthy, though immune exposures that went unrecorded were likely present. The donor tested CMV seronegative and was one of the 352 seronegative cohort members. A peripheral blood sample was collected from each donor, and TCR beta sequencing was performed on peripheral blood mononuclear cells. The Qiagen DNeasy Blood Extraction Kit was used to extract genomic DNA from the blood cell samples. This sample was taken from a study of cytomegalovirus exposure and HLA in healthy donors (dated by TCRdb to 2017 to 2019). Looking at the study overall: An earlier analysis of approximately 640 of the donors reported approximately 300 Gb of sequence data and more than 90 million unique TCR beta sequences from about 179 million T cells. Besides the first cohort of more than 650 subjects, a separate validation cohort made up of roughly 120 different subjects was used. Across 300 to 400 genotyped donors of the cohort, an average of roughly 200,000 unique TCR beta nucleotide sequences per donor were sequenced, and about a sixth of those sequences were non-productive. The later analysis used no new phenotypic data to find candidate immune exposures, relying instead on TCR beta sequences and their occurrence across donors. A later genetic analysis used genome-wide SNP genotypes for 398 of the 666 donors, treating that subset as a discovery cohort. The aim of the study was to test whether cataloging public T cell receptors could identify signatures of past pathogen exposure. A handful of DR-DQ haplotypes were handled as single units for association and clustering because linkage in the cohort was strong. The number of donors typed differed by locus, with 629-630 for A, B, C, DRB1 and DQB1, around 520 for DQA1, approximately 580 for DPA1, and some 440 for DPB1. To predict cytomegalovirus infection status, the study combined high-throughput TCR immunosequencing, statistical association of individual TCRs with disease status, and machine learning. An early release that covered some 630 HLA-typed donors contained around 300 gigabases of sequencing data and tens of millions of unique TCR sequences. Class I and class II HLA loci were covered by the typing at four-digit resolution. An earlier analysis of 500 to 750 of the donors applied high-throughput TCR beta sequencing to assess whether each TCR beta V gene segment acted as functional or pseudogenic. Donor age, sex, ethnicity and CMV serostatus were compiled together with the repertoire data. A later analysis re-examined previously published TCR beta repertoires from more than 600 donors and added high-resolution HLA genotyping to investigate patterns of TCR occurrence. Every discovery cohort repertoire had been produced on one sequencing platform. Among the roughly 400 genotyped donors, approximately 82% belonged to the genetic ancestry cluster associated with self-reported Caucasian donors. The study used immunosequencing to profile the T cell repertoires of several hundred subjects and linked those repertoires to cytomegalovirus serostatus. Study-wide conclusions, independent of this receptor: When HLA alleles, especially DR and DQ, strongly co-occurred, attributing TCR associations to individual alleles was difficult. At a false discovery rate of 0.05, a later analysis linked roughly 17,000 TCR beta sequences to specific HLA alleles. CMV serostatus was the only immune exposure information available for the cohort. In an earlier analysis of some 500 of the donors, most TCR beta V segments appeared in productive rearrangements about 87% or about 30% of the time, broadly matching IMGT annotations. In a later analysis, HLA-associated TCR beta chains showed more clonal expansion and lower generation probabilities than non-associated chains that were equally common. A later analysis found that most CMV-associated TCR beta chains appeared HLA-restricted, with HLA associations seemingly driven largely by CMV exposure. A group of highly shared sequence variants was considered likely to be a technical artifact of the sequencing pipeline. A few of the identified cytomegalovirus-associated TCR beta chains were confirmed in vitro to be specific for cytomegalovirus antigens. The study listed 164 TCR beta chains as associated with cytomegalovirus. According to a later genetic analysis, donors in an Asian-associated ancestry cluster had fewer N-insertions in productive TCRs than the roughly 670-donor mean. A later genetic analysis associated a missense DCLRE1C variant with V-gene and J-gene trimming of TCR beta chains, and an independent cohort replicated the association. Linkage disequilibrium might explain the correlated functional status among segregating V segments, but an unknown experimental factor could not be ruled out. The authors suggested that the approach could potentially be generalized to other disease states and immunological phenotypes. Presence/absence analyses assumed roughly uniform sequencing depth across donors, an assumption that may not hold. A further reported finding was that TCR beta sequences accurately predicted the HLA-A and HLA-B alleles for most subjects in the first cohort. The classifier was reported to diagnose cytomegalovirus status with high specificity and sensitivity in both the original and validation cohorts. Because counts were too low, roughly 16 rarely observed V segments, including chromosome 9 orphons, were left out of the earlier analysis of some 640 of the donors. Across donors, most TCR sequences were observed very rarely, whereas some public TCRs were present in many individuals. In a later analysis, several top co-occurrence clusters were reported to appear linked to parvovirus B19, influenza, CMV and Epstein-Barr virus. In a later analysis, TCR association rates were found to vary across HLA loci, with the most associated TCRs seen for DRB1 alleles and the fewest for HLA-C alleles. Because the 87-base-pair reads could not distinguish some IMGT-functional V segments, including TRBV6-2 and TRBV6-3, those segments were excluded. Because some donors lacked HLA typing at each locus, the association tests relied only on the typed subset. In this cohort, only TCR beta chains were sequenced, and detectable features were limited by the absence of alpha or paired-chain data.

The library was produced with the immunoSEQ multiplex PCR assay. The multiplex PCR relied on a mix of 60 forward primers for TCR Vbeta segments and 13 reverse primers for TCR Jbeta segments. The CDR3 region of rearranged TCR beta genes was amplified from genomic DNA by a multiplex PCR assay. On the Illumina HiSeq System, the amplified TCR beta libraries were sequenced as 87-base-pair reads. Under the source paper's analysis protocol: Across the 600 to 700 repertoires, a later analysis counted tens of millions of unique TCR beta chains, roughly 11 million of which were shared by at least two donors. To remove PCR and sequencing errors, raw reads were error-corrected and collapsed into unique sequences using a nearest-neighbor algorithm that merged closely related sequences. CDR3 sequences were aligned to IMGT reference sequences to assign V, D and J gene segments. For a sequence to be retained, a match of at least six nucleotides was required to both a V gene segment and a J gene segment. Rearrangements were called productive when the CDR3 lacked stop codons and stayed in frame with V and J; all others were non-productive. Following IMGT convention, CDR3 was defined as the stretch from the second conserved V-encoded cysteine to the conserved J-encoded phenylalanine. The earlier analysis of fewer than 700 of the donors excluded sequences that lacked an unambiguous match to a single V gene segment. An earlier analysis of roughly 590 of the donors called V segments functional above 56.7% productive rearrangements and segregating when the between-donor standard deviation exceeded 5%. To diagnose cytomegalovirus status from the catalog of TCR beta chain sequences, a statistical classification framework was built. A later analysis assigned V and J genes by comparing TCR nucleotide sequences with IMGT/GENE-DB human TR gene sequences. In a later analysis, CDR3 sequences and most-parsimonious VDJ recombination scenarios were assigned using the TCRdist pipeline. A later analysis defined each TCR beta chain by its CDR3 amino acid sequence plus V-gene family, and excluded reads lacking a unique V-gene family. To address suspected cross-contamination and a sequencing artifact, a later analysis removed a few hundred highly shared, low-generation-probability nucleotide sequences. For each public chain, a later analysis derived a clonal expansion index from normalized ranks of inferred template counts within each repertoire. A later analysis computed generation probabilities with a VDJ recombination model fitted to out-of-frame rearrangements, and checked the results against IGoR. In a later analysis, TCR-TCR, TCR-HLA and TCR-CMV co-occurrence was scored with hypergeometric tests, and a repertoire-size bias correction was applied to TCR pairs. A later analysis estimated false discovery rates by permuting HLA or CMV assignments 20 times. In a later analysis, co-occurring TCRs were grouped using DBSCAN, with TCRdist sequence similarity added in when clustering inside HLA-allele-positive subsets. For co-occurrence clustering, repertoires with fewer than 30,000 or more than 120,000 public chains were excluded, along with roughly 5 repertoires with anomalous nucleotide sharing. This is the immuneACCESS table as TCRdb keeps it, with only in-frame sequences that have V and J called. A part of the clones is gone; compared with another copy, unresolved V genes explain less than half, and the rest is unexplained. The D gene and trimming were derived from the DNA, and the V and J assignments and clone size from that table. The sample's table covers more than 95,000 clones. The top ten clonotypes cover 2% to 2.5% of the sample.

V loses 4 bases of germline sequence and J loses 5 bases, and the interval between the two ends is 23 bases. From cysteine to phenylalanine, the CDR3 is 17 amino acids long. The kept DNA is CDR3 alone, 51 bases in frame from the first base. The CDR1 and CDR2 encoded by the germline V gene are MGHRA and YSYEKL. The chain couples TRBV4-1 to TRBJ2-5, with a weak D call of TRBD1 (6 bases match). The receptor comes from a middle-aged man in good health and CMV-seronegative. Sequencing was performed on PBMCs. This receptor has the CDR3 CASSRGPSSTSGETQYF. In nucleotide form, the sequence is TGCGCCAGCAGCCGGGGGCCTAGCTCAACATCTGGGGAGACCCAGTACTTC.